These T cell receptor beta chains were read from a single sample in a study of beta chain features in type 1 diabetes. Profiling relied on immunoSEQ multiplex PCR, and the TCRdb table lists in-frame clones only, not all of them. Among about 370,000 clones listed, 9.6% were seen once. The specimen sequenced was central memory CD4+ T cells from blood. The receptors shown here come from a man aged 25-45 years with type 1 diabetes. Both conserved end residues are part of each CDR3. A D gene is named only where the DNA matches it firmly.

CDR3: CASSQDWTAPTYEQYF
V: TRBV7-9
J: TRBJ2-7
D: NA

CDR3: CAWSLDRGYGYTF
V: TRBV30
J: TRBJ1-2
D: TRBD1

CDR3: CASSVSENNEQFF
V: TRBV9
J: TRBJ2-1
D: NA

CDR3: CASSTGGESTDTQYF
V: TRBV10-3
J: TRBJ2-3
D: TRBD1

CDR3: CAWRMGAWTGELFF
V: TRBV30
J: TRBJ2-2
D: NA

CDR3: CASSLDRPTEAFF
V: TRBV7-9
J: TRBJ1-1
D: NA

CDR3: CASSFRASTDTQYF
V: TRBV27
J: TRBJ2-3
D: NA

CDR3: CASSIAGTPYSNQPQHF
V: TRBV19
J: TRBJ1-5
D: NA

CDR3: CASRPSGTGTGELFF
V: TRBV25-1
J: TRBJ2-2
D: TRBD1

CDR3: CASTRSLNTGELFF
V: TRBV14
J: TRBJ2-2
D: NA

CDR3: CASSVGLASTDTQYF
V: TRBV5-1
J: TRBJ2-3
D: NA

CDR3: CASSLRSGPFDTIYF
V: TRBV7-2
J: TRBJ1-3
D: NA

CDR3: CASSGTTYSYGQYF
V: TRBV27
J: TRBJ2-7
D: NA

CDR3: CASSPRTGGPDTQYF
V: TRBV11-3
J: TRBJ2-3
D: TRBD1

CDR3: CASSPGSNTEAFF
V: TRBV18
J: TRBJ1-1
D: NA